This record concerns one T cell receptor beta chain sequence. Its specificity is unknown. The data belong to a study of CD8 T cells in Susac syndrome. Study observations and caveats: In Susac syndrome, CD8+ expansion was highest in TEMRA and active disease. Within total CD8+ repertoires, around 15 Susac-specific public clones were found, and within CD8+ TEMRA repertoires, four or five. The relatively small number of individuals in the TCR sequencing and HLA analysis was acknowledged by the study.

The V gene lost 6 bases and the J gene lost 6 bases, with 17 bases spanning the gap. CDR3 length: 14 amino acids. Reverse transcription of roughly 0.5 to 1 ug RNA was carried out with random hexamers. Each CDR3 protein gets one entry after TCRdb re-called the immunoSEQ multiplex PCR reads with MiXCR. Of about 130,000 distinct CDR3 sequences listed, around 94% were seen once; the top ten hold approximately 0.22%. The J gene is TRBJ1-1, the V gene TRBV12-3 or TRBV12-4, with D possibly matching TRBD1 (6 bases). The sample taken for sequencing was CD8+ T cells from PBMCs. The origin of this receptor is a human donor with Susac syndrome. DNA for the CDR3: TGTGCCAGCAGCCGTCCGACAGAGGGGGCTGAAGCTTTCTTT. Its translation: CASSRPTEGAEAFF.